This T cell receptor (beta chain) was obtained from a study of CXCR3-negative and CXCR3-positive naive CD8 T cells. Concerning this clonotype: Its antigen remains unknown.

The study, taken as a whole, reports: Hydrophobicity of TRB CDR3s was greater in CXCR3-positive naive cells than in CXCR3-negative naive cells.

Subsets of CD8+ T cells were each sorted in triplicate at around 320,000 cells apiece. Via 5' RACE with UMI labels, TRB cDNA libraries were prepared. Reanalyzing the 5' RACE reads, TCRdb keeps one entry per CDR3 protein, without DNA. This sample's table has around 160,000 distinct CDR3 sequences. The CDR3 contains 17 residues. CDR1 and CDR2 from the germline V gene are MDHEN and SYDVKM. This TCR came from a human donor in good health. Some clones in this sample may be carry-over from other donors' samples. This sequence joins TRBV28 and TRBJ2-5; without DNA, the TCRdb call of TRBD2 cannot be checked. Sequenced sample: naive CXCR3+ CD8+ T cells from blood. Subset given: CD45RO-CCR7+CD27+CD95- naive CD8+ T cells expressing CXCR3 (TNR3+). CDR3 sequence reads: CASSSPRAGVYQETQYF.